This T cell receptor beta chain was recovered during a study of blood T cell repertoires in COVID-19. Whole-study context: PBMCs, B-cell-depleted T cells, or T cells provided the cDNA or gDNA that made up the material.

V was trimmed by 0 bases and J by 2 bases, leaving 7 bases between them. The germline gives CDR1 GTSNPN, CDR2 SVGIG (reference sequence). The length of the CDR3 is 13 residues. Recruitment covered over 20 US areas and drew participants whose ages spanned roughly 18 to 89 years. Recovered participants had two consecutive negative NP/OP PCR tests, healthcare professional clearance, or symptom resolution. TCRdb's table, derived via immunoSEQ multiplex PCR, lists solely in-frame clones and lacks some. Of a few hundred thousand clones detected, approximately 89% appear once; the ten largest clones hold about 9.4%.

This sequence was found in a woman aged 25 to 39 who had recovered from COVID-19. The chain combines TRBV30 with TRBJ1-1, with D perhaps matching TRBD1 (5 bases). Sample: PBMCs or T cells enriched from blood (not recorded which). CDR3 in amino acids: CAWSVQANTEAFF. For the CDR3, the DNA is TGTGCCTGGAGTGTACAGGCTAACACTGAAGCTTTCTTT.